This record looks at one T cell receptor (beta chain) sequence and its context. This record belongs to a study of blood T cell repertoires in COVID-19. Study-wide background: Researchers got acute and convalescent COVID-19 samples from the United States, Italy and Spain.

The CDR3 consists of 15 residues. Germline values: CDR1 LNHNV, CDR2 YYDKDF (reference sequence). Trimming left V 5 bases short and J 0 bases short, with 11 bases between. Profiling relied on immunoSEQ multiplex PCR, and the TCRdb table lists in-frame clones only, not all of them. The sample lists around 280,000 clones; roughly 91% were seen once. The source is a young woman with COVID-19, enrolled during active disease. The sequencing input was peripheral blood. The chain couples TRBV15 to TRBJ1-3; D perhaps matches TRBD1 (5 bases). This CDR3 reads CATSPAGDSGNTIYF. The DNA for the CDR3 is TGTGCCACCAGCCCCGCGGGGGACTCTGGAAACACCATATATTTT.